This TCR beta chain was captured in a study of CD8 T cells in Susac syndrome (dated by TCRdb to about 2019). Regarding the study in general: Repertoire sequencing was used to test whether CD8+ T cell activation and differentiation in Susac syndrome was antigen driven.

The research as a whole found: The TCR sequencing and HLA analysis was acknowledged to have included a relatively small number of individuals.

From the germline V gene, CDR1 is MNHEY and CDR2 is SVGEGT. The junction shows trimming of 8 bases on V and 0 bases on J, plus 11 bases between the germline ends. From the cysteine through the phenylalanine, the CDR3 covers 15 amino acids. The sequence is cut down to CDR3 DNA, 45 bases in frame from base 1. Details on this clonotype: The antigen this receptor binds is unknown. No much larger clone exists at a distance of one base, and base qualities are not known.

RNA was extracted using the RNeasy kit, and about 0.5 to 1 ug of the RNA was reverse transcribed with random hexamers. The immunoSEQ multiplex PCR assay, which covers 54 Vbeta and 13 Jbeta segments, was used to amplify TCR beta CDR3 regions. Bias from PCR amplification was corrected by using a synthetic template baseline for primer optimization and for computational correction. Per the source publication's procedure: Reads were annotated to V, D and J genes per IMGT and analyzed with immunoSEQ Analyzer, keeping only productive sequences. Clonality was computed as one minus Shannon entropy normalized by log2 of the number of productive unique sequences. For each patient and control, public and private clones were evaluated within the 100 most prevalent clones. Clones were defined as Susac-specific if absent from the healthy and MS cohorts, from under 1,200 published viral clones and from other ImmuneACCESS disease sequences. TCRdb itself trimmed the public reads at Q25 with fastp, ran MiXCR and retained productive beta chains. When rows share a CDR3 protein, they turn into one entry using the most common DNA and genes. TCRdb, not the original authors, processed these V and J calls. In this sample the table shows about 180,000 distinct CDR3 sequences, approximately 96% of which occur a single time. The top ten clones comprise about 0.093% of the sample.

High-throughput TCR beta sequencing profiled peripheral blood CD8+ and CD4+ T cells from healthy donors, Susac syndrome patients and multiple sclerosis patients. The multiple sclerosis controls were treatment-naive patients who had stable or active relapsing-remitting disease and met the revised McDonald criteria. Bulk CD8+ and CD4+ T cells were purified by magnetic negative isolation, whereas CD8+ TEMRA cells were enriched by FACS. Blood was collected in EDTA tubes and processed within 24 hours, with PBMCs isolated through density gradient centrifugation. PBMCs intended for TCR sequencing were cryopreserved in liquid nitrogen and were subsequently thawed in a 37 degrees C water bath. The sorted or isolated CD4+, CD8+ and CD8+ TEMRA cells reached a purity of at least 90%.

The sequence derives from a human donor with multiple sclerosis. The V and J segments used are TRBV6-2 or TRBV6-3 and TRBJ1-6; there is no confident call for the D gene. The specimen sequenced was CD4+ T cells from PBMCs. The nucleotides are TGTGCCAGCCGACCCGAGGGCTCCTATAATTCACCCCTCCACTTT. The encoded protein is CASRPEGSYNSPLHF.